This TCR beta chain originates from a study of CD8 T cells in ankylosing spondylitis. TCRdb used MiXCR to reprocess the 5' RACE reads, holding one entry per CDR3 protein. This sample has some 130,000 distinct CDR3 sequences; 10% to 12% occur once, and the top ten carry around 4.1%. The germline V and J ends were trimmed by 7 bases and 8 bases, with 14 bases remaining between them. Germline V gives CDR1 DFQATT, CDR2 SNEGSKA (reference sequence). CDR3 length: 12 amino acids. This clonotype has a count of ten or more. The origin of this receptor is a female donor with ankylosing spondylitis or in good health (not recorded which). What was sequenced was blood, either unsorted or a sorted T cell fraction (not recorded which). The V gene is TRBV20-1, the J gene TRBJ1-4; weak D call: TRBD1 (5 bases). The DNA of the CDR3 is TGCAGTGTGGACAAGGGTTACGAAAAACTGTTTTTT. It specifies CSVDKGYEKLFF.